A single sample is the source of the 2 T cell receptor beta chains below, sequenced in a study of cytomegalovirus exposure and HLA in healthy donors (dated by TCRdb to about 2017). Libraries were prepared through the immunoSEQ multiplex PCR assay. For the multiplex PCR, a mixture combining 60 forward primers for TCR Vbeta segments and 13 reverse primers for TCR Jbeta segments was used. The table comes from immuneACCESS by way of TCRdb, which keeps in-frame sequences with V and J called. Part of the clones is missing from these tables; in studies checked, under half for an unresolved V gene and the rest for unknown reasons. The sample data list about 97,000 clones, and about four fifths of these were observed just once. Approximately 5.4% of the sample belongs to the ten largest clones. Source material: PBMCs. The receptors stem from a middle-aged man in good health and CMV-seropositive.

The J gene is TRBJ1-1, the V gene TRBV25-1; D is unresolved. CDR3 length: 13 amino acids. Looked up from germline, CDR1 is MGHDK and CDR2 is SYGVNS. Trimming pared 2 bases from V and 1 base from J, leaving 5 bases between. CDR3 residues: CASSEPGNTEAFF. Here the CDR3 DNA reads TGTGCCAGCAGTGAACCCGGGAACACTGAAGCTTTCTTT.

About this clone itself: One end of the junction is discordant with germline, which a read error may explain. In the same sample, other DNA sequences code for this CDR3. The rearrangement uses TRBV27 and TRBJ1-1, with D perhaps matching TRBD1 (5 bases). There are 18 residues in the CDR3. Germline CDR1 and CDR2: MNHEY and SMNVEV (reference sequence). The CDR3 sequence: CASSLLIRGGLRNTEAFF. The CDR3 coding sequence is TGTGCCAGCAGTTTATTGATTCGGGGGGGACTGAGGAACACCGAAGCTTTCTTT.